These 10 T cell receptor beta chains originate from one sample sequenced in a study of long-term antiretroviral therapy in people with HIV (dated by TCRdb to between 2021 and 2024). The immunoSEQ hsTCRB v3.0 assay was used at survey level resolution to sequence the TRB variable region. Imported from immuneACCESS, the table was reduced by TCRdb to in-frame sequences with V and J called. These copies leave out some clones; in studies compared against another copy, an unresolved V gene accounts for under half, and the cause of the remainder is not known. The sample table holds some 36,000 clones, of which about 85% were seen once. Of the sample, 4.5% to 5% falls within the top ten clones. This material consisted of unsorted PBMCs, taken 2.8 years before starting antiretroviral therapy. These receptor sequences come from a woman aged 25 to 39 with HIV.

This chain links TRBV7-6 with TRBJ1-5; 8 bases map to TRBD1. V lost 4 bases and J lost 1; bases outside the gene matches: 6. CDR3 size: 16 residues. Germline CDR1 reads SGHVS; CDR2 reads FNYEAQ. In nucleotides, the CDR3 is TGTGCCAGCAGCTCTGGACAGGGAGGAAGCAATCAGCCCCAGCATTTT. Its translation: CASSSGQGGSNQPQHF.

The chain employs TRBV5-1 and TRBJ2-7; 7 bases are shared with TRBD2. The V gene's germline CDR1 is SGHRS and CDR2 YFSETQ. The ends lost 4 bases at V and 3 bases at J; junction bases unmatched: 16. This CDR3 is 17 amino acids long. CDR3 bases: TGCGCCAGCAGCCCTAGTACCCCCGACAGCGGGAACTACGAGCAGTACGTC. This encodes CASSPSTPDSGNYEQYV.

The rearrangement links TRBV7-9 to TRBJ2-5; D ambiguous. V gave up 5 bases and J gave up 1 base, with 8 bases separating them. Germline V gives CDR1 SEHNR, CDR2 FQNEAQ (reference sequence). The CDR3 is made up of 13 amino acids. CDR3 sequence (DNA): TGTGCCAGCAGCGGGGTCACCCAAGAGACCCAGTACTTC. It yields the protein CASSGVTQETQYF.

The rearrangement links TRBV19 to TRBJ1-6, with D tentatively TRBD1 (6 bases). V lost 3 bases to trimming and J lost 8 bases, with 14 bases between them. This CDR3 spans 15 amino acids. Germline V gene sequence: CDR1 LNHDA, CDR2 SQIVND (reference sequence). CDR3 sequence reads: CASSMRGTEYSPLHF. CDR3 coding DNA: TGTGCCAGTAGTATGAGGGGGACCGAGTATTCACCCCTCCACTTT.

This clone is a singleton in its sample. The chain has TRBV30 and TRBJ2-1; 7 bases align to TRBD2. CDR1 is GTSNPN and CDR2 is SVGIG in the germline V gene (reference sequence). V lost 1 base to trimming and J lost 10 bases; unmatched junction nucleotides: 7. This CDR3 has 13 amino acids. The CDR3, as DNA: TGTGCCTGGAGTGACGTCGGGGGGATCGAGCAGTTCTTC. Translation gives CAWSDVGGIEQFF.

The chain employs TRBV5-6 and TRBJ2-3, with 9 bases lining up with TRBD2. The trim removed 1 base at V and 5 bases at J, leaving 8 bases unmatched. In germline, CDR1 is SGHDT, CDR2 YYEEEE. The CDR3 loop spans 16 amino acids. CDR3 in amino acids: CASSLTGAGGEDTQYF. CDR3 DNA: TGTGCCAGCAGCTTGACCGGAGCGGGGGGCGAAGATACGCAGTATTTT.

This clone was seen a few times. V and J are TRBV7-9 and TRBJ2-7; D gene uncertain. The germline V gene encodes CDR1 SEHNR and CDR2 FQNEAQ (reference sequence). The V gene lost 5 bases and the J gene lost 5 bases, with 19 bases spanning the gap. The CDR3 covers 15 residues. The CDR3 bases are TGTGCCAGCAGCGGGGAAGACTCAGGATTGCACGAGCAGTACGTC. The encoded protein is CASSGEDSGLHEQYV.

The V and J genes are TRBV5-1 and TRBJ1-1; 10 bases fit TRBD1. Germline-derived CDR1 and CDR2 are SGHRS and YFSETQ. Trimming removed 5 bases from V and 5 bases from J; junction bases left unmatched: 6. CDR3 size: 14 residues. CDR3 in amino acids: CASRPTGGWTEAFF. CDR3 in DNA: TGCGCCAGCAGGCCGACAGGGGGCTGGACTGAAGCTTTCTTT.

The chain links TRBV18 to TRBJ2-5; 8 bases are shared with TRBD1. V shed 2 bases, J shed 4 bases, and the junction held 0 bases outside the gene matches. CDR1 is KGHSH and CDR2 is LQKENI in the germline V gene. This CDR3 is built from 13 residues. This CDR3 reads CASSPDRGETQYF. The CDR3 DNA is TGTGCCAGCTCACCAGACAGGGGAGAGACCCAGTACTTC.

This clone was seen just once. The rearrangement links TRBV29-1 to TRBJ2-1; the D gene could be TRBD1 or TRBD2 (6 bases each). Trimming left V 0 bases short and J 8 bases short, with 17 bases between. CDR1 is SQVTM, CDR2 ANQGSEA, per germline. CDR3 size: 15 residues. The DNA for the CDR3 is TGCAGCGTTGAAGAACCCCGGGGGCACCTCGATGAGCAGTTCTTC. Translation gives CSVEEPRGHLDEQFF.